Below, 12 T cell receptor beta chains from the same sample are listed, as sequenced in a study of cytomegalovirus exposure and HLA in healthy donors. Here immunoSEQ multiplex PCR was the method, and the copy in TCRdb shows in-frame clones only, minus some. Seen here are over 150,000 clones, 75% to 95% observed once, and the top ten hold roughly 3%. Sequenced: PBMCs. These receptors were collected from a young woman in good health and CMV-seropositive.

The chain combines TRBV9 with TRBJ2-1; 9 bases fit TRBD2. With V trimmed by 1 base and J by 11 bases, 10 bases remained unmatched. Germline CDR1 and CDR2: SGDLS and YYNGEE. The CDR3 extends over 15 amino acids. CDR3 in DNA: TGTGCCAGCAGCGTATCGCGGGGGGGTGATTGGAAGCAGTTCTTC. This gives the protein CASSVSRGGDWKQFF.

In nucleotides, the CDR3 is TGCACCAGCAGCCAAGCCAGGGATGTGAACACTGAAGCTTTCTTT. Translating it yields CTSSQARDVNTEAFF. This chain links TRBV1 with TRBJ1-1; TRBD1 is taken as the D call from the table, unchecked against the DNA. TRBV1 is tagged as a pseudogene. The CDR3 extends over 15 amino acids.

The CDR3 nucleotides read TGTGCCAGCAGCCTACTAGCGGAAGAGACCCAGTACTTC. Its translation is CASSLLAEETQYF. The rearrangement joins TRBV13 to TRBJ2-5; TRBD2 matches 8 bases. The CDR3 runs 13 residues. Germline CDR1 PRHDT, CDR2 FYEKMQ (reference sequence). The J segment lost 3 bases and the V segment lost 5 bases, leaving 2 bases of the junction unmatched.

The chain employs TRBV27 and TRBJ2-1; D is unresolved. The V end lost 3 bases, the J end lost 0 bases, and 12 bases lay between the germline ends. There are 16 residues in the CDR3. Germline CDR1 reads MNHEY; CDR2 reads SMNVEV (reference sequence). The CDR3 spells CASSFRPPSSYNEQFF. In DNA form, the CDR3 reads TGTGCCAGCAGTTTTCGCCCGCCGAGCTCCTACAATGAGCAGTTCTTC.

V usage is TRBV7-3 and J usage is TRBJ2-1, with a possible D match to TRBD1 (5 bases). CDR1 and CDR2 (germline): SGHTA, FQGTGA. The length of the CDR3 is 14 residues. Trimming cost V 5 bases and J 1 base, with 9 bases left between them. CDR3 DNA sequence: TGTGCCAGCAGCCCCAGGGTGTCCTACAATGAGCAGTTCTTC. Its protein is CASSPRVSYNEQFF.

The genes are TRBV4-1 and TRBJ1-6, with 8 bases that match TRBD1. J lost 6 bases, V lost 0 bases, and 4 bases had no gene match. CDR3 size: 16 residues. Germline CDR1 reads MGHRA; CDR2 reads YSYEKL. The CDR3 DNA sequence: TGCGCCAGCAGCCAAGAAGGTACAGGGGGTAATTCACCCCTCCACTTT. It specifies CASSQEGTGGNSPLHF.

This clone was observed a single time. The gene calls are TRBV27 and TRBJ2-1, with a possible D match to TRBD2 (6 bases). The V end was cut by 3 bases, the J end by 13 bases, with 16 bases between. The germline CDR1 and CDR2 sequences are MNHEY and SMNVEV (reference sequence). This CDR3 is built from 13 residues. The CDR3 sequence is CASSLSAGTLQFF. Written as DNA, the CDR3 is TGTGCCAGCAGTTTGAGTGCCGGGACTCTCCAGTTCTTC.

The V call is TRBV19, the J call TRBJ1-5; 9 bases are a match to TRBD1. The CDR3 covers 15 residues. CDR1 LNHDA and CDR2 SQIVND come from the germline V gene (reference sequence). Unmatched junction bases numbered 14, after V lost 8 bases and J lost 9 bases. CDR3 residues: CASDSGTGTTRPQHF. DNA for the CDR3: TGTGCCAGTGACTCCGGGACAGGGACCACCCGGCCCCAGCATTTT.

The table lists this clone with a count of one. As DNA, the CDR3 is TGTGCCAGCAGTGACGGGACAAGGTACCTGGAGACCCAGTACTTC. Translated: CASSDGTRYLETQYF. The genes are TRBV25-1 and TRBJ2-5; weak D call: TRBD1 (6 bases). CDR1 and CDR2 (germline): MGHDK, SYGVNS. There are 15 residues in the CDR3. With 3 bases removed from V and 5 bases from J, the gap between germline ends came to 16 bases.

V gene TRBV30 combines with J gene TRBJ2-7; 8 nucleotides line up with TRBD1. Germline V gene data show CDR1 as GTSNPN and CDR2 as SVGIG (reference sequence). CDR3 length equals 15 residues. Trimming cost V 1 base and J 0 bases; bases outside gene matches: 5. CDR3 amino acids: CAWSGGQESSYEQYF. CDR3 bases: TGTGCCTGGAGTGGGGGACAGGAGAGCTCCTACGAGCAGTACTTC.

This clone came up a few times. This sequence joins TRBV9 and TRBJ1-6; 7 bases fit TRBD1. Germline CDR1 and CDR2: SGDLS and YYNGEE. The trim removed 3 bases at V and 10 bases at J, leaving 10 bases unmatched. CDR3 length: 15 amino acids. CDR3 residues: CASSAAKGGGSPLHF. Here the CDR3 DNA reads TGTGCCAGCAGCGCAGCGAAAGGGGGCGGATCACCCCTCCACTTT.

A single count supports this clone. The chain combines TRBV7-2 with TRBJ2-3; 9 bases are shared with TRBD2. This CDR3 is built from 17 residues. CDR1 SGHTA and CDR2 FQGNSA come from the germline V gene. Unmatched junction bases numbered 6, after V lost 1 base and J lost 1 base. CDR3 DNA: TGTGCCAGCAGCTTAGTGGCGGGAGGGATGGGCACAGATACGCAGTATTTT. Its translation is CASSLVAGGMGTDTQYF.